These 22 T cell receptor beta chains originate from one sample sequenced in a study of blood T cell repertoires in COVID-19. Measured with immunoSEQ multiplex PCR; TCRdb has only the in-frame clones, and not every one. The sample records about 270,000 clones, about 88% being singletons. Sequenced input: PBMCs or T cells enriched from blood (not recorded which). The source of these receptors is a woman between 50 and 59 years old who had recovered from COVID-19.

This chain joins TRBV3-1 (or the pseudogene TRBV3-2) and TRBJ2-7, with D perhaps TRBD1 (5 bases). The CDR3 loop spans 13 amino acids. The germline CDR1 and CDR2 sequences are LGHDT and YNNKEL (reference sequence). Between the trimmed V and J ends, which lost 3 bases and 6 bases, there was a span of 12 bases. The chain's CDR3 is CASSQVQGSEQYF. The CDR3 nucleotides read TGTGCCAGCAGCCAGGTTCAGGGTAGCGAGCAGTACTTC.

V gene TRBV7-8 combines with J gene TRBJ1-1; no clear D gene. CDR1 is SGHVS and CDR2 is FQNEAQ in the germline V gene. V lost 5 bases and J 2 bases, leaving 15 bases between the germline ends. This CDR3 contains 15 residues. Here the CDR3 DNA reads TGTGCCAGCAGCCGAGGCCGGACTTCTAACACTGAAGCTTTCTTT. Amino acid sequence: CASSRGRTSNTEAFF. Combining the CDR3 with reference TRBV7-8 and TRBJ1-1 gives the whole variable domain GAGVSQSPRYKVAKRGQDVALRCDPISGHVSLFWYQQALGQGPEFLTYFQNEAQLDKSGLPSDRFFAERPEGSVSTLKIQRTQQEDSAVYLCASSRGRTSNTEAFFGQGTRLTVV.

The chain combines TRBV4-1 with TRBJ2-3, with no clear D. Germline values: CDR1 MGHRA, CDR2 YSYEKL. The CDR3 is 11 residues long. Trimming stripped 2 bases from V and 6 bases from J, with 3 bases between. The CDR3 protein is CASSQRDTQYF. CDR3 DNA: TGCGCCAGCAGCCAACGGGATACGCAGTATTTT.

This chain connects TRBV28 to TRBJ2-1; 8 bases line up with TRBD2. The V segment lost 6 bases and the J segment 6 bases; nucleotides outside the gene matches: 10. The CDR3 runs 15 residues. The germline gives CDR1 MDHEN, CDR2 SYDVKM. This CDR3 is CASSSSGFLSNEQFF. DNA for the CDR3: TGTGCCAGCAGCTCTAGCGGGTTCCTAAGCAATGAGCAGTTCTTC.

The rearrangement joins TRBV2 to TRBJ1-5, with a weak D call TRBD1 (6 bases). V lost 3 bases and J lost 11, with 14 bases in between. The CDR3 is 13 amino acids. Germline V lookup: CDR1 SNHLY, CDR2 FYNNEI. CDR3 sequence (DNA): TGTGCCAGCAGTGACGGCAGGGGTCCGGCCCAGCATTTT. It yields the protein CASSDGRGPAQHF.

The chain links TRBV6-2 or TRBV6-3 to TRBJ2-2, with D possibly TRBD1 on 6 matching bases. This CDR3 spans 17 amino acids. From germline, CDR1 is MNHEY and CDR2 SVGEGT. V lost 0 bases and J 0 bases, leaving 11 bases between the germline ends. For the CDR3, the DNA is TGTGCCAGCAGTTACTCTCCGGGACAATCGAACACCGGGGAGCTGTTTTTT. Protein: CASSYSPGQSNTGELFF.

In this sample, this clone turned up a few times. The chain carries TRBV28 and TRBJ1-3; 7 bases match TRBD1. The length of the CDR3 is 18 residues. J lost 0 bases, V lost 5 bases, and 13 bases had no gene match. Per germline, CDR1 MDHEN and CDR2 SYDVKM. CDR3 sequence (DNA): TGTGCCAGCAGTCTCCAACCCGGACAGGCTCCCTCTGGAAACACCATATATTTT. Amino acid sequence: CASSLQPGQAPSGNTIYF. The full variable domain, in which reference TRBV28 and TRBJ1-3 provide the parts outside the CDR3, is DVKVTQSSRYLVKRTGEKVFLECVQDMDHENMFWYRQDPGLGLRLIYFSYDVKMKEKGDIPEGYSVSREKKERFSLILESASTNQTSMYLCASSLQPGQAPSGNTIYFGEGSWLTVV.

CDR3 bases: TGTGCCAGCAGTTTAGGGGGGAATGACTATAATTCACCCCTCCACTTT. Translated, it gives CASSLGGNDYNSPLHF. The gene calls are TRBV28 and TRBJ1-6; TRBD1 might be the D (5 bases). This CDR3 has 16 amino acids. Germline CDR1 MDHEN, CDR2 SYDVKM. V lost 2 bases and J 3 bases, leaving 11 bases between the germline ends.

The chain joins TRBV3-1 (or the pseudogene TRBV3-2) to TRBJ1-1, with 8 bases matching TRBD1. CDR3 length: 14 residues. Germline-derived CDR1 and CDR2 are LGHDT and YNNKEL (reference sequence). Losses at the gene ends were 4 bases for V and 4 bases for J; bases not matched to a gene: 5. This chain's CDR3 is CASSPYGQGTEAFF. CDR3 DNA: TGTGCCAGCAGCCCATACGGACAGGGCACTGAAGCTTTCTTT.

This clone was counted only a few times. The CDR3 reads CASRYTGTTEAFF. Written as DNA, the CDR3 is TGTGCCAGCAGGTATACAGGGACCACTGAAGCTTTCTTT. The rearrangement links TRBV28 to TRBJ1-1; maybe TRBD1 (6 bases). Trimming removed 6 bases from V and 4 bases from J, with 12 bases in between. This CDR3 has 13 amino acids. Germline assignment: CDR1 MDHEN and CDR2 SYDVKM.

The rearrangement links TRBV5-3 to TRBJ2-1; a weak D match, TRBD2 (5 bases). TRBV5-3 is noted as an ORF with a role that remains uncertain. This CDR3 is 18 amino acids long. The germline V and J ends were trimmed by 0 bases and 8 bases, with 24 bases remaining between them. The CDR3 spells CARSLVIPAAILAHEQFF. The CDR3 nucleotides read TGTGCCAGAAGCTTGGTAATCCCAGCGGCCATTCTTGCGCATGAGCAGTTCTTC.

This clone was found once. The rearrangement joins TRBV6-5 to TRBJ1-1; 10 nucleotides line up with TRBD1. After removal of 6 bases from V and 0 bases from J, the junction contained 4 bases not matched to a gene. From germline, CDR1 is MNHEY and CDR2 SVGAGI. There are 15 residues in the CDR3. The CDR3 loop reads CASRTGQGLNTEAFF. The DNA for the CDR3 is TGTGCCAGCAGAACGGGACAGGGGCTGAACACTGAAGCTTTCTTT.

This clone has just one count. CDR3: CATSDGGGSNTEAFF. In nucleotides, the CDR3 is TGTGCCACCAGTGACGGGGGGGGCTCGAACACTGAAGCTTTCTTT. V gene TRBV24-1 combines with J gene TRBJ1-1; TRBD1 is a possible D gene (6 bases). Germline values: CDR1 KGHDR, CDR2 SFDVKD. CDR3 length equals 15 residues. V lost 4 bases and J 1 base, leaving 12 bases between the germline ends.

This chain uses TRBV5-6 with TRBJ2-2; D gene unclear. The V end lost 2 bases, the J end lost 5 bases, and 16 bases lay between the germline ends. The CDR3 runs to 16 residues. Germline V gene lookup returns CDR1 SGHDT and CDR2 YYEEEE. The CDR3 region has the DNA TGTGCCAGCAGCTTTATGTACGCTTTGCGGACCGGGGAGCTGTTTTTT. Translation gives CASSFMYALRTGELFF. Using reference TRBV5-6 and TRBJ2-2 for the parts outside the CDR3, the full variable domain is DAGVTQSPTHLIKTRGQQVTLRCSPKSGHDTVSWYQQALGQGPQFIFQYYEEEERQRGNFPDRFSGHQFPNYSSELNVNALLLGDSALYLCASSFMYALRTGELFFGEGSRLTVL.

The chain has TRBV14 and TRBJ2-7, with D possibly matching TRBD2 (5 bases). V was pared by 1 base and J by 7 bases, with 17 bases between. In germline, CDR1 is SGHDN, CDR2 FVKESK. This CDR3 spans 15 amino acids. CDR3 sequence reads: CASSQGGSGFKEQYF. CDR3 DNA sequence: TGTGCCAGCAGCCAAGGAGGGTCCGGATTCAAGGAGCAGTACTTC.

There are a few counts of this clone. The V and J genes are TRBV5-1 and TRBJ1-1; D uncertain. This CDR3 comprises 13 residues. The V end was cut by 5 bases, the J end by 2 bases, with 10 bases between. Germline V CDR1 and CDR2: SGHRS, YFSETQ. The CDR3 loop is CASRHTPNTEAFF. CDR3 in DNA: TGCGCCAGCAGGCACACCCCCAACACTGAAGCTTTCTTT.

This chain joins TRBV27 and TRBJ1-4; possibly TRBD1 for D (6 bases). This CDR3 comprises 15 residues. Germline V gene lookup returns CDR1 MNHEY and CDR2 SMNVEV (reference sequence). V gave up 8 bases and J gave up 4 bases, with 17 bases separating them. The CDR3 DNA reads as TGTGCCAGCGGCCGGGCAGGGGCTGGTAATGAAAAACTGTTTTTT. As protein: CASGRAGAGNEKLFF. Complete variable domain (other parts from reference TRBV27 and TRBJ1-4): EAQVTQNPRYLITVTGKKLTVTCSQNMNHEYMSWYRQDPGLGLRQIYYSMNVEVTDKGDVPEGYKVSRKEKRNFPLILESPSPNQTSLYFCASGRAGAGNEKLFFGSGTQLSVL.

V and J are TRBV19 and TRBJ1-2; D is perhaps TRBD1 (5 bases). The CDR3 contains 15 residues. The germline V gene has CDR1 LNHDA and CDR2 SQIVND (reference sequence). V gave up 9 bases and J gave up 6 bases, with 23 bases separating them. The CDR3 DNA sequence: TGTGCCAGCGGTAGTGCGGACACACAAGGGGATGGCTACACCTTC. Its translation is CASGSADTQGDGYTF.

CDR3 nucleotide sequence: TGTGCCAGCAGCACTTCTAAGACTAACTATGGCTACACCTTC. This translates into CASSTSKTNYGYTF. The rearrangement links TRBV7-8 to TRBJ1-2, with D unresolved. The germline CDR1 and CDR2 sequences are SGHVS and FQNEAQ. This CDR3 is built from 14 residues. Trimming removed 5 bases at V and 0 bases at J, with 10 bases between.

J is TRBJ1-5 and V is TRBV29-1, with a tentative D call TRBD1 (5 bases). CDR3 length: 14 residues. In germline, CDR1 is SQVTM, CDR2 ANQGSEA. V shed 5 bases and J shed 2 bases, with 13 bases lying between them. The CDR3 loop is CSVQQGLGNQPQHF. Here the CDR3 DNA reads TGCAGCGTTCAGCAGGGCCTGGGCAATCAGCCCCAGCATTTT.

V usage is TRBV28 and J usage is TRBJ2-7, with TRBD2 matching over 10 bases. With V trimmed by 1 base and J by 13 bases, 10 bases remained unmatched. The germline gives CDR1 MDHEN, CDR2 SYDVKM. The CDR3 runs 14 residues. CDR3 nucleotide sequence: TGTGCCAGCAGTTTATCCGGGCTAGCGGGGGTACCTTACTTC. Translation: CASSLSGLAGVPYF.

The chain uses TRBV28 and TRBJ1-2; D is possibly TRBD1 (5 bases). The CDR3 runs 13 residues. Germline-derived CDR1 and CDR2 are MDHEN and SYDVKM. Trimming pared 4 bases from V and 6 bases from J, leaving 12 bases between. This CDR3 reads CASSWGGIDGYTF. The CDR3, as DNA: TGTGCCAGCAGTTGGGGGGGTATAGATGGCTACACCTTC.